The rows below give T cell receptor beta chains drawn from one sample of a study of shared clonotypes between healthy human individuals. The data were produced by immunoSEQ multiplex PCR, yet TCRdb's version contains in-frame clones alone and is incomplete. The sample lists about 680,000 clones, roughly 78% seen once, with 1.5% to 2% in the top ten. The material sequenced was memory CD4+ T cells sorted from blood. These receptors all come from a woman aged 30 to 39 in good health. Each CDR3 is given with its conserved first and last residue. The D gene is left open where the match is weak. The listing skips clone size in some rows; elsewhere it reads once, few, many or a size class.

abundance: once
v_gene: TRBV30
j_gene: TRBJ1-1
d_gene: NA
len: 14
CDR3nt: TGTGCCTGGACGCCGGGACAACATCTTCGGGGGGCTTTCTTT
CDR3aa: CAWTPGQHLRGAFF

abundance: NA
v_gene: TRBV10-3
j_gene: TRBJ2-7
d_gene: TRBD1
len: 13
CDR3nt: TGTGCCATCGGGAGACAGGGGGCCCACGAGCAGTACTTC
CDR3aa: CAIGRQGAHEQYF

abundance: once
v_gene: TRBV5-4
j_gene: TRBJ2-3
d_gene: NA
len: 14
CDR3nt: TGTGCCAGCAGCTTTCGGGCGAGCACAGATACGCAGTATTTT
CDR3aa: CASSFRASTDTQYF

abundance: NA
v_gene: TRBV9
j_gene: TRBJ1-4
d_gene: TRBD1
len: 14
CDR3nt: TGTGCCAGCAGCCCTGGACAGGGCTTTGAAAAACTGTTTTTT
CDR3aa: CASSPGQGFEKLFF

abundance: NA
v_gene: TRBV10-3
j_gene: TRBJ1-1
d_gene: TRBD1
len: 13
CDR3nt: TGTGCCATCAGGGGACAGGGGAACACTGAAGCTTTCTTT
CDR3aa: CAIRGQGNTEAFF

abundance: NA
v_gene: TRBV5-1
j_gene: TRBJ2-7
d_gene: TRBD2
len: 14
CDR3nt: TGCGCCAGCAGCGCGCGGGGGAGGGACTACGAGCAGTACTTC
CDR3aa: CASSARGRDYEQYF

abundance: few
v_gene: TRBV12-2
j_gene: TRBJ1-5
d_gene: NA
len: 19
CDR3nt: TGTGCAAGTCGCTCCCCGGGACAGGGTTTAGGTGTTAGCAATCAGCCCCAGCATTTT
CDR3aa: CASRSPGQGLGVSNQPQHF

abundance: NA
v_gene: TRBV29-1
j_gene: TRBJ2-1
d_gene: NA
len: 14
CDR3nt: TGCAGCGTTTTTCCCGGACAAGATTATAATGAGCAGTTCTTC
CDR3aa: CSVFPGQDYNEQFF

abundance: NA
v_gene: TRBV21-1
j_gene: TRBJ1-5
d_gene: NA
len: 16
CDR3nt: TGTGCCAGCAGCAAGGGAACCCGCAGGGTCGATCAGCCCCAGCATTTT
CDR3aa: CASSKGTRRVDQPQHF

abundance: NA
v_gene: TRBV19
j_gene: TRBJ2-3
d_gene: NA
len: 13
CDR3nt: TGTGCCAGTAGACGGGAAGCCACAGATACGCAGTATTTT
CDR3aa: CASRREATDTQYF

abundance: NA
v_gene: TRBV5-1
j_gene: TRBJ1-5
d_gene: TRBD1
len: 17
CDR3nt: TGCGCCAGCAGGACGCAACATAATAGGACAGGCTATCAGCCCCAGCATTTT
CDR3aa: CASRTQHNRTGYQPQHF

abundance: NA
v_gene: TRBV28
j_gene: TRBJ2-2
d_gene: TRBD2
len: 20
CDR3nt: TGTGCCAGCAGCCCTGGACTAGCGGGAGGGCCGCTCTATAGGACCGGGGAGCTGTTTTTT
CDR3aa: CASSPGLAGGPLYRTGELFF

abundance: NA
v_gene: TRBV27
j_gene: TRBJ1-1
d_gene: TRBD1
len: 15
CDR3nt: TGTGCCAGCAGTCCGGGACAGGGGGCGGTGACTGAAGCTTTCTTT
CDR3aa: CASSPGQGAVTEAFF

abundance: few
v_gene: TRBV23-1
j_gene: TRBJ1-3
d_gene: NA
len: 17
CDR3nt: TGCGCCAGCAGTCAATTTTCAGGGGAAGGGAAGGGAAACACCATATATTTT
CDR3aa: CASSQFSGEGKGNTIYF

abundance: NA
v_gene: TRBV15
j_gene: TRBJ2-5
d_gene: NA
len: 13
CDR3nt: TGTGCCACCAGTCCCCTGTACCAAGAGACCCAGTACTTC
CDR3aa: CATSPLYQETQYF

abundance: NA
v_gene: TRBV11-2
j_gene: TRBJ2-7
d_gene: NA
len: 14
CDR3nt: TGTGCCAGCAGCTTCGGCTGGGGTGAGGGCGAGCAGTACTTC
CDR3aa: CASSFGWGEGEQYF

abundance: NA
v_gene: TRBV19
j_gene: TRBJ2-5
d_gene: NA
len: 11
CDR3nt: TGTGCCAGTAGTAAGCAAGAGACCCAGTACTTC
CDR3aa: CASSKQETQYF